The 18 T cell receptor beta chains in this list originate from one sample, sequenced in a study of blood T cell repertoires in COVID-19. Sequencing was performed with immunoSEQ multiplex PCR; in TCRdb, only in-frame clones are kept and a portion is missing. The sample includes approximately 260,000 clones, roughly 86% of them seen just once. Source material: PBMCs or T cells enriched from blood (not recorded which). These receptors were collected from a middle-aged woman with acute COVID-19.

This chain connects TRBV7-9 to TRBJ2-1; maybe TRBD2 (6 bases). V lost 0 bases, J lost 5 bases, and 11 bases lay in between. CDR1 and CDR2 (germline): SEHNR, FQNEAQ (reference sequence). The CDR3 sequence is 15 residues long. CDR3 in DNA: TGTGCCAGCAGCTTAGCTGGACTAAAGAACAATGAGCAGTTCTTC. This codes for CASSLAGLKNNEQFF.

V is TRBV2 and J is TRBJ2-1, with 8 bases lining up with TRBD1. In germline, CDR1 is SNHLY, CDR2 FYNNEI. The length of the CDR3 is 15 residues. V dropped 2 bases and J dropped 7; count of bases not matched to a gene: 7. The CDR3 is CASSESRTGKNEQFF. DNA for the CDR3: TGTGCCAGCAGTGAATCCCGGACAGGGAAGAATGAGCAGTTCTTC.

This chain uses TRBV2 with TRBJ1-2; 10 bases match TRBD1. The V gene's germline CDR1 is SNHLY and CDR2 FYNNEI. Germline trimming cut 5 bases from V and 4 bases from J; bases unmatched to any gene: 13. This CDR3 region has 17 residues. The DNA for the CDR3 is TGTGCCAGCAGTAAAGAACTGACAGGGGGCACAGGCTATGGCTACACCTTC. Amino acids: CASSKELTGGTGYGYTF.

The chain is built from TRBV6-5 and TRBJ1-2, with D hard to call. The CDR3 is 13 amino acids. Germline V gives CDR1 MNHEY, CDR2 SVGAGI. V was cut by 7 bases and J by 8 bases, with 17 bases left in between. The CDR3: CASNNQRAGGYTF. DNA for the CDR3: TGTGCCAGCAATAATCAGAGGGCCGGGGGCTACACCTTC.

This sequence joins TRBV7-8 and TRBJ1-3; D ambiguous. The length of the CDR3 is 16 residues. V dropped 5 bases and J dropped 4 bases, with 18 bases sitting between them. Germline V lookup: CDR1 SGHVS, CDR2 FQNEAQ. In DNA, the CDR3 is TGTGCCAGCAGCATACTGACCGGACTAGCGGGAAACACCATATATTTT. Translated: CASSILTGLAGNTIYF.

The V gene is TRBV19, the J gene TRBJ2-1; 8 bases map to TRBD1. The trim removed 6 bases at V and 6 bases at J, leaving 4 bases unmatched. This CDR3 region has 13 residues. Germline assignment: CDR1 LNHDA and CDR2 SQIVND (reference sequence). CDR3 in amino acids: CASSATGGNEQFF. CDR3 in DNA: TGTGCCAGTAGCGCTACAGGGGGCAATGAGCAGTTCTTC.

This sequence joins TRBV29-1 and TRBJ2-5; no firm D call. Trimming shortened V by 4 bases and J by 5 bases, and 8 bases separated the two germline ends. Germline V gene sequence: CDR1 SQVTM, CDR2 ANQGSEA. The CDR3 totals 11 residues. The CDR3 sequence is CSVVWAETQYF. In nucleotides, the CDR3 is TGCAGCGTTGTGTGGGCTGAGACCCAGTACTTC.

This clone appeared once. The genes are TRBV19 and TRBJ2-2; D uncertain. Germline loops: CDR1 LNHDA, CDR2 SQIVND (reference sequence). This CDR3 spans 14 amino acids. Trimming left V 5 bases short and J 0 bases short, with 7 bases between. The CDR3 region is CASSRVANTGELFF. Here the CDR3 DNA reads TGTGCCAGTAGTCGGGTTGCGAACACCGGGGAGCTGTTTTTT. Complete variable domain (other parts from reference TRBV19 and TRBJ2-2): DGGITQSPKYLFRKEGQNVTLSCEQNLNHDAMYWYRQDPGQGLRLIYYSQIVNDFQKGDIAEGYSVSREKKESFPLTVTSAQKNPTAFYLCASSRVANTGELFFGEGSRLTVL.

This clone was seen a handful of times. The chain is built from TRBV29-1 and TRBJ2-1; D perhaps matches TRBD2 (5 bases). This CDR3 region has 12 residues. Germline loops: CDR1 SQVTM, CDR2 ANQGSEA. Between the trimmed V and J ends, which lost 4 bases and 1 base, there was a span of 5 bases. The CDR3 loop is CSVGGSYNEQFF. The CDR3 region has the DNA TGCAGCGTTGGCGGGTCCTACAATGAGCAGTTCTTC.

The chain recombines TRBV11-3 with TRBJ2-1; 10 bases align to TRBD2. The CDR3 is 16 residues long. CDR1 and CDR2 (germline): SGHNT, YENEEA. With V trimmed by 0 bases and J by 4 bases, 3 bases remained unmatched. CDR3 DNA: TGTGCCAGCAGCTTAGAACTAGCGGGACTGTACAATGAGCAGTTCTTC. It yields the protein CASSLELAGLYNEQFF. Looking up the rest from reference TRBV11-3 and TRBJ2-1 gives the full variable domain: EAGVVQSPRYKIIEKKQPVAFWCNPISGHNTLYWYLQNLGQGPELLIRYENEEAVDDSQLPKDRFSAERLKGVDSTLKIQPAELGDSAVYLCASSLELAGLYNEQFFGPGTRLTVL.

This chain links TRBV12-3 or TRBV12-4 with TRBJ2-7, with a tentative D call TRBD2 (5 bases). The CDR3 covers 11 residues. Trimming cost V 3 bases and J 5 bases, with 5 bases left between them. The CDR3 nucleotides are TGTGCCAGCAGTTTGAGGGACGAGCAGTACTTC. Amino acids: CASSLRDEQYF.

This chain uses TRBV11-2 with TRBJ2-4; 11 bases map to TRBD1. The germline gives CDR1 SGHAT, CDR2 FQNNGV. CDR3 length: 13 residues. The J segment lost 8 bases and the V segment lost 5 bases, leaving 2 bases of the junction unmatched. The CDR3 region is CASSRTGGDIQYF. The CDR3 nucleotides read TGTGCCAGCAGCCGGACAGGGGGCGACATTCAGTACTTC.

The gene calls are TRBV5-6 and TRBJ1-3; D is possibly TRBD1 (5 bases). V shed 2 bases and J shed 4 bases, with 10 bases lying between them. This CDR3 contains 14 residues. The germline gives CDR1 SGHDT, CDR2 YYEEEE. CDR3 DNA sequence: TGTGCCAGCAGCTTCGGAGGGGCCGGAAACACCATATATTTT. It is translated as CASSFGGAGNTIYF.

In nucleotides, the CDR3 is TGTGCCAGCAGATTTAGACCCGACATTTTTTCACCCCTCCACTTT. Amino acids: CASRFRPDIFSPLHF. The gene calls are TRBV2 and TRBJ1-6; no reliable D call. V dropped 6 bases and J dropped 9 bases, with 18 bases sitting between them. Germline V gives CDR1 SNHLY, CDR2 FYNNEI. The CDR3 is 15 amino acids. Complete variable domain (other parts from reference TRBV2 and TRBJ1-6): EPEVTQTPSHQVTQMGQEVILRCVPISNHLYFYWYRQILGQKVEFLVSFYNNEISEKSEIFDDQFSVERPDGSNFTLKIRSTKLEDSAMYFCASRFRPDIFSPLHFGNGTRLTVT.

This clone was found once. The chain has TRBV4-1 and TRBJ2-3, with D possibly being TRBD2 (7 bases). The V end was cut by 0 bases, the J end by 4 bases, with 17 bases between. Germline lookup yields CDR1 MGHRA and CDR2 YSYEKL. CDR3 size: 17 residues. The chain's CDR3 is CASSQDLGGAGSDTQYF. CDR3 sequence (DNA): TGCGCCAGCAGCCAAGATCTAGGGGGAGCGGGATCAGATACGCAGTATTTT.

The chain combines TRBV5-1 with TRBJ1-2; TRBD1 matches 7 bases. J was trimmed by 5 bases and V by 1 base; bases with no gene match: 5. This CDR3 comprises 14 residues. Germline-derived CDR1 and CDR2 are SGHRS and YFSETQ. The CDR3 DNA sequence: TGCGCCAGCAGCTTGACAGGGGATGGATATGGCTACACCTTC. It yields the protein CASSLTGDGYGYTF.

This rearrangement joins TRBV11-2 to TRBJ2-7; 7 nucleotides line up with TRBD2. CDR3 size: 13 residues. V shed 6 bases and J 0 bases; nucleotides not matched to a gene: 2. The germline gives CDR1 SGHAT, CDR2 FQNNGV. CDR3 in DNA: TGTGCCAGCAGGAGCGGGAACTCCTACGAGCAGTACTTC. Translation gives CASRSGNSYEQYF.

This rearrangement joins TRBV5-1 to TRBJ2-7; tentative D call: TRBD1 (5 bases). Trimming removed 0 bases at V and 0 bases at J, with 16 bases between. The CDR3 spans 17 residues. Germline CDR1 SGHRS, CDR2 YFSETQ. For the CDR3, the DNA is TGCGCCAGCAGCTTGGCGTATGGTGGGGCAAACTCCTACGAGCAGTACTTC. Amino acid sequence: CASSLAYGGANSYEQYF.